The rows below give T cell receptor beta chains drawn from one sample of a study of shared clonotypes between healthy human individuals. Libraries were prepared by immunoSEQ multiplex PCR; TCRdb keeps only in-frame clonotypes and omits some of them. The table lists around 1.6 million clones, under 99% of them singletons. The source material was naive CD4+ T cells sorted from blood. The source of these receptors is a young man in good health. Both conserved end residues are part of each CDR3. The D gene is left open where the match is weak. Clone size is given for some rows only: seen once, a few or many times, or a class if the clone is expanded.

V	D	J	size	DNA	CDR3
TRBV29-1	NA	TRBJ2-7	once	TGCAGCGCAGGGTACTCCTACGAGCAGTACTTC	CSAGYSYEQYF
TRBV5-8	NA	TRBJ1-2	NA	TGTGCCAGCAGACCAGGGTTCCGAGCTAACTATGGCTACACCTTC	CASRPGFRANYGYTF
TRBV19	NA	TRBJ2-4	NA	TGTGCCAGTAGTAAGGACAGAATAGCCAAAAACATTCAGTACTTC	CASSKDRIAKNIQYF
TRBV18	TRBD1	TRBJ2-7	NA	TGTGCCAGCTCACGCGAAAGGGGACAGGGGTTCAACGAGCAGTACTTC	CASSRERGQGFNEQYF
TRBV28	NA	TRBJ2-7	NA	TGTGCCACCTCCCGCGCCGAGCAGTACTTC	CATSRAEQYF
TRBV5-8	NA	TRBJ2-2	NA	TGTGCCACCCATTCGGGCCTAGGAGTCCCCGGGGAGCTGTTTTTT	CATHSGLGVPGELFF
TRBV5-6	TRBD1	TRBJ2-7	NA	TGTGCCAGCAGTCGGGGACAGGGAGTCCCCTACGAGCAGTACTTC	CASSRGQGVPYEQYF
TRBV27	TRBD1	TRBJ2-7	NA	TGTGCCAGCAGTGCTAGACAGGGCCGGGTTTCCGAGCAGTACTTC	CASSARQGRVSEQYF
TRBV29-1	NA	TRBJ1-5	NA	TGCAGCGTTGAAGTAGGGGGGGGGTCGAGCAATCAGCCCCAGCATTTT	CSVEVGGGSSNQPQHF
TRBV6-5	TRBD1	TRBJ1-1	NA	TGTGCCAGCAGGGGACAGGTCTTGAACACTGAAGCTTTCTTT	CASRGQVLNTEAFF
TRBV7-2	TRBD1	TRBJ2-3	NA	TGTGCCAGCAGCTTAGAGATACAGGGGACGCAGTATTTT	CASSLEIQGTQYF
TRBV5-6	NA	TRBJ2-1	NA	TGTGCCAGCAGCTACGACAGGACTCTCTTCAATGAGCAGTTCTTC	CASSYDRTLFNEQFF
TRBV28	NA	TRBJ2-3	NA	TGTGCCAGCAGGGGGGGAGGAGGGGCAGATACGCAGTATTTT	CASRGGGGADTQYF
TRBV11-3	NA	TRBJ2-7	NA	TGTGCCAGCAGCTTAGGCATGTCGCGCGAGCAGTACTTC	CASSLGMSREQYF
TRBV10-3	TRBD2	TRBJ2-7	NA	TGTGCCATCAGTCCCGATACCGGACTAGCGGGAGCCTACGAGCAGTACTTC	CAISPDTGLAGAYEQYF
TRBV5-6	NA	TRBJ2-1	once	TGTGCCAGCAGCGTCAGTTTAGGTGAGCAGTTCTTC	CASSVSLGEQFF
TRBV19	TRBD2	TRBJ2-2	NA	TGTGCCAGTAGTATAGCCGCGGGCGGGAGAGGAATCGGGGAGCTGTTTTTT	CASSIAAGGRGIGELFF
TRBV28	NA	TRBJ1-4	NA	TGTGCCAGCAGTCTTTCGGACAGACTTAATGAAGGGCTGTTTTTT	CASSLSDRLNEGLFF
TRBV9	TRBD1	TRBJ2-7	NA	TGTGCCAGCAGCCCTAAGGGCAGGGACAGGAGATCCTACGAGCAGTACTTC	CASSPKGRDRRSYEQYF
TRBV5-1	NA	TRBJ1-3	NA	TGCGCCAGCAGCTTGGCCCCGGGCAGGGGTACTTCTGACACCATATATTTT	CASSLAPGRGTSDTIYF
TRBV15	NA	TRBJ2-1	NA	TGTGCCACCAGCATGACAACGCTAGCGTTTGGGCCGAATGAGCAGTTCTTC	CATSMTTLAFGPNEQFF
TRBV5-1	TRBD1	TRBJ2-7	NA	TGCGCCAGCAGCACACAGGGGGCTTCCTACGAGCAGTACTTC	CASSTQGASYEQYF
TRBV5-1	NA	TRBJ2-3	NA	TGCGCCAGCAGCCTGGACTCGCGGGGCACAGATACGCAGTATTTT	CASSLDSRGTDTQYF
TRBV5-1	TRBD1	TRBJ2-1	NA	TGCGCCAGCAGCACGGACAGGGGCTACAATGAGCAGTTCTTC	CASSTDRGYNEQFF
TRBV19	TRBD2	TRBJ2-1	NA	TGTGCCAGTAGGCGGGGAAGCGGGAGGGAGGGCAATGAGCAGTTCTTC	CASRRGSGREGNEQFF
TRBV7-9	NA	TRBJ2-7	NA	TGTGCCGGAGACCCGATCGGCGGTCTGGAGCAGTACTTC	CAGDPIGGLEQYF
TRBV28	NA	TRBJ1-2	once	TGTGCCAGCAGTTTAAATTCCCATCTTGGCTACACCTTC	CASSLNSHLGYTF
TRBV5-1	TRBD1	TRBJ2-7	NA	TGCGCCAGCAGCTTCACCGGGACAGTAACCTACGAGCAGTACTTC	CASSFTGTVTYEQYF
TRBV7-8	TRBD1	TRBJ2-2	NA	TGTGCCAGCAGCCTCAGGGGGTCCGGGGAGCTGTTTTTT	CASSLRGSGELFF
TRBV5-4	NA	TRBJ2-1	NA	TGTGCCAGCAGCTTCGAAGGGGGGCAGTTCTTC	CASSFEGGQFF
TRBV5-6	NA	TRBJ1-1	NA	TGTGCCAGCAGCTTAATAGAACCGAACACTGAAGCTTTCTTT	CASSLIEPNTEAFF
TRBV28	TRBD2	TRBJ2-7	NA	TGTGCCAGCAGTTCCTCAGGGGCGGGAGGGTCTTTTTCCTTC	CASSSSGAGGSFSF
TRBV7-2	TRBD1	TRBJ1-2	NA	TGTGCCAGCAGCTTATCTGACAGGGTGGATGGCTACACCTTC	CASSLSDRVDGYTF
TRBV7-6	TRBD1	TRBJ1-2	NA	TGTGCCAGCAGTCGGACAGGGGCCTATGGCTACACCTTC	CASSRTGAYGYTF
TRBV6-4	TRBD1	TRBJ2-7	NA	TGTGCCAGCAGGCCACGGACAGGGGAGCGCTACGAGCAGTACTTC	CASRPRTGERYEQYF
TRBV7-8	TRBD2	TRBJ2-1	NA	TGTGCCAGCAGCTTACCCCGACTAGCGGGAGACCCGGGTGAGCAGTTCTTC	CASSLPRLAGDPGEQFF
TRBV28	TRBD2	TRBJ2-1	NA	TGTGCCAGCAGGGTCCCGGGACTAGCGGCATACAATGAGCAGTTCTTC	CASRVPGLAAYNEQFF
TRBV19	TRBD2	TRBJ2-1	NA	TGTGCCAGTAGAGCCGGACTAGCGGGAGGATTCTCCTACAATGAGCAGTTCTTC	CASRAGLAGGFSYNEQFF
TRBV10-2	NA	TRBJ2-7	NA	TGCGCCAGCAGTGAGTTTAGGGGTCCCTACGAGCAGTACTTC	CASSEFRGPYEQYF
TRBV18	TRBD2	TRBJ2-1	NA	TGTGCCAGCTCAACGTCGACTAGCGGGAATGTCGATGAGCAGTTCTTC	CASSTSTSGNVDEQFF
TRBV27	TRBD2	TRBJ2-3	NA	TGTGCCAGTTGGGGACTAGCGCGAGATACGCAGTATTTT	CASWGLARDTQYF
TRBV2	NA	TRBJ1-1	NA	TGTGCCAGCAGTGAAGCTGGAGAGAACACTGAAGCTTTCTTT	CASSEAGENTEAFF
TRBV4-1	NA	TRBJ2-1	NA	TGCGCCAGCAGCCAATTGCACCTCTTATCCTACAATGAGCAGTTCTTC	CASSQLHLLSYNEQFF
TRBV4-2	NA	TRBJ1-5	NA	TGTGCCAGCAGCCAAGTCAGGCCTAATAGCAATCAGCCCCAGCATTTT	CASSQVRPNSNQPQHF
TRBV18	TRBD1	TRBJ2-7	NA	TGTGCCAGCTCACGGGGGCCCGGGACAGGGGATGAAGAGCAGTACTTC	CASSRGPGTGDEEQYF
TRBV9	TRBD1	TRBJ2-2	once	TGTGCCAGCAGTCGGGACAGCAACACCGGGGAGCTGTTTTTT	CASSRDSNTGELFF
TRBV5-4	NA	TRBJ2-5	NA	TGTGCCAGCAGCTTGGCAGGGAACCAAGAGACCCAGTACTTC	CASSLAGNQETQYF
TRBV28	TRBD2	TRBJ2-1	NA	TGTGCCAGCAGTTCGCCCATCGGGAGGGGGAGGAATGAGCAGTTCTTC	CASSSPIGRGRNEQFF
TRBV28	NA	TRBJ1-1	NA	TGTGCCAGCAGTCTGAACTTACGAGGGGGGACTGAAGCTTTCTTT	CASSLNLRGGTEAFF
TRBV9	TRBD2	TRBJ2-7	once	TGTGCCAGCAGCGTGGCTAGCGGCACCTACGAGCAGTACTTC	CASSVASGTYEQYF
TRBV10-1	TRBD1	TRBJ2-7	NA	TGCGCCAGCAGTGAGGTACAGGGGCTTAACTACGAGCAGTACTTC	CASSEVQGLNYEQYF
TRBV11-2	NA	TRBJ2-2	NA	TGTGCCACAGGCCGAGCGGCGAACACCGGGGAGCTGTTTTTT	CATGRAANTGELFF
TRBV10-3	NA	TRBJ2-5	NA	TGTGCCATCAGTGAGGTAGGGGGAGAGGAGACCCAGTACTTC	CAISEVGGEETQYF
TRBV27	TRBD1	TRBJ2-3	NA	TGTGCCAGCAGTGCAGGGACAGGGTACACAGATACGCAGTATTTT	CASSAGTGYTDTQYF
TRBV2	NA	TRBJ2-5	once	TGTGCCAGCATTTTTGACCTGGAAGAGACCCAGTACTTC	CASIFDLEETQYF